Listed here is a single TCR beta chain. Its antigen is unknown. The sample originates from a study of monozygotic twins with inflammatory bowel disease. Reprocessing the 5' RACE reads, TCRdb reports a single entry for every CDR3 protein and omits DNA. Here the sample table reports roughly 320,000 distinct CDR3 sequences. Study-wide points: Similarity of repertoires did not differ between concordant and discordant twins, possibly from limited power. Compared with healthy twins, IBD patients shared fewer clonotypes with others, especially with disease activity. Healthy co-twins, by inverse Simpson, had higher TCRbeta diversity than their siblings with IBD.

T cells were not sorted, and total RNA was isolated straight from whole blood. CDR1 is MDHEN, CDR2 SYDVKM, per germline. CDR3 length: 13 residues. The gene calls are TRBV28 and TRBJ2-7; TCRdb lists TRBD2, though no DNA is available to test this call. This clonotype was obtained from a human donor with ulcerative colitis or Crohn's disease, or a healthy co-twin of an affected twin (not recorded which). The sequencing sample was made of blood. The CDR3 spells CASRTGLAYEQYF.